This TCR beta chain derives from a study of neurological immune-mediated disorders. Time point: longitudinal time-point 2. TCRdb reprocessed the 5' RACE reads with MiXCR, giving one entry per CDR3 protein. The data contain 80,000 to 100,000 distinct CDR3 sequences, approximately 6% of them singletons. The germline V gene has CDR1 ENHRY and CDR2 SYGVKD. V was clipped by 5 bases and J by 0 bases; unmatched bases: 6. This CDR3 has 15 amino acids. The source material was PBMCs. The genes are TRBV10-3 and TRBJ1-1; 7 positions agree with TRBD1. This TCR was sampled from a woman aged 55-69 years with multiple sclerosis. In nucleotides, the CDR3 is TGTGCCATCAGTAGGGGGCTGGGGATGAACACTGAAGCTTTCTTT. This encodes CAISRGLGMNTEAFF.